This T cell receptor beta chain was recovered during a study of blood T cell repertoires in COVID-19. Authors' methods: Amplification from reference gene primers served as the basis for estimated nucleated cell counts. Here immunoSEQ multiplex PCR was the method, and the copy in TCRdb shows in-frame clones only, minus some. For V, J and clone size, that table is used; D and trimming come from the DNA. In the table there are approximately 140,000 clones, approximately 90% of which are singletons. V gave up 5 bases and J gave up 9 bases; unmatched junction bases: 9. Per the germline V gene, CDR1 is LNHDA and CDR2 is SQIVND (reference sequence). The CDR3 consists of 15 residues.

Material for sequencing was peripheral blood. The chain has TRBV19 and TRBJ2-1; TRBD1 matches at 11 bases. This sequence originates from a woman aged 60-75 years with active or convalescent COVID-19. This CDR3 reads CASSLGTGGLGEQFF. Here the CDR3 DNA reads TGTGCCAGTAGTCTCGGGACAGGGGGTCTCGGTGAGCAGTTCTTC.